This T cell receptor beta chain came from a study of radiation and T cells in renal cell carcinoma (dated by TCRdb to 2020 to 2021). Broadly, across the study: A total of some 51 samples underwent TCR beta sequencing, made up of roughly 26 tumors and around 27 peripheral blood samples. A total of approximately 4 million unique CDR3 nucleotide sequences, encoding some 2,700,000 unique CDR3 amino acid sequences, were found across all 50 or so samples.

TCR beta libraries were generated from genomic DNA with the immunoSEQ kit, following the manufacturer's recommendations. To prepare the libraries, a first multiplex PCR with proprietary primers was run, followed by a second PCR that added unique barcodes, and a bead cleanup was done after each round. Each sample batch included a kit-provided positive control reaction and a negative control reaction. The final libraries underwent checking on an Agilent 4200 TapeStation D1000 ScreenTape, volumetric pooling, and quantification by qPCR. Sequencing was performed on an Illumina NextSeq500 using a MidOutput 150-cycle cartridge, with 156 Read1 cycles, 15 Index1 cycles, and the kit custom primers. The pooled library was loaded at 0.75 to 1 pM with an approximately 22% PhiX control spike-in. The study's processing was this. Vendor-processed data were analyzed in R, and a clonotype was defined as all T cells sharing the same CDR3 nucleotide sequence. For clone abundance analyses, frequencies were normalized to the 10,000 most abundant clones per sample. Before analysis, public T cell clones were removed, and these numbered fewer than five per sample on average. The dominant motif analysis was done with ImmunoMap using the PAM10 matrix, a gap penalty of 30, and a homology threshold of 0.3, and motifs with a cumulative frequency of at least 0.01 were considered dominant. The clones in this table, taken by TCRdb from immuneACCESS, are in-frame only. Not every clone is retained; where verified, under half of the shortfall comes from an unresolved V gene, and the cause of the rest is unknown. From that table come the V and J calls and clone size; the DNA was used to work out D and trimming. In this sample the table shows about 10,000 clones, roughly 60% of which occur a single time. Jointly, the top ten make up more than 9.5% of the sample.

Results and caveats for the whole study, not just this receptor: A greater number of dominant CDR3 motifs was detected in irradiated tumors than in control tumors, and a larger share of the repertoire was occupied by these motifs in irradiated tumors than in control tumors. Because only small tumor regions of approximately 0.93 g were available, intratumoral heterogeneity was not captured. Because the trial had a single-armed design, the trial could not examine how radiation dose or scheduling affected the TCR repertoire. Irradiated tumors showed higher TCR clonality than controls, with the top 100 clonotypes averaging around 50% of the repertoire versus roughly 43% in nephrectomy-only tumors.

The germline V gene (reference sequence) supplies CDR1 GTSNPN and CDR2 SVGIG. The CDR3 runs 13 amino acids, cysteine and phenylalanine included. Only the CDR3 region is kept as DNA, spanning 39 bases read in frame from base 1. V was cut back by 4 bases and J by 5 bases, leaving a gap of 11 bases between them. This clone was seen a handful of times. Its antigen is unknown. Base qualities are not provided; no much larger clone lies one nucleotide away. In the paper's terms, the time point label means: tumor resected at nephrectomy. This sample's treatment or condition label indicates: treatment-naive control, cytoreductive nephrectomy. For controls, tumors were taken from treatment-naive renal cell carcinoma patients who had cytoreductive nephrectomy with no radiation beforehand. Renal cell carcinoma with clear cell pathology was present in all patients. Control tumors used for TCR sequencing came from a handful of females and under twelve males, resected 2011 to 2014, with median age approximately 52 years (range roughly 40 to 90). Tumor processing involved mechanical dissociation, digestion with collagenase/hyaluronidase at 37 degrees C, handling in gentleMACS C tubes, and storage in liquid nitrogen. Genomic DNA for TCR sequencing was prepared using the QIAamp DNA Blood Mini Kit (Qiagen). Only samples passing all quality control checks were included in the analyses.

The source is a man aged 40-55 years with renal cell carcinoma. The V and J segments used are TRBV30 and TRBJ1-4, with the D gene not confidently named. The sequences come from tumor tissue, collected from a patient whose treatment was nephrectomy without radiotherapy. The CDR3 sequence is CAWMGGRNEKLFF. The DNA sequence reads TGTGCCTGGATGGGAGGGCGAAATGAAAAACTGTTTTTT.